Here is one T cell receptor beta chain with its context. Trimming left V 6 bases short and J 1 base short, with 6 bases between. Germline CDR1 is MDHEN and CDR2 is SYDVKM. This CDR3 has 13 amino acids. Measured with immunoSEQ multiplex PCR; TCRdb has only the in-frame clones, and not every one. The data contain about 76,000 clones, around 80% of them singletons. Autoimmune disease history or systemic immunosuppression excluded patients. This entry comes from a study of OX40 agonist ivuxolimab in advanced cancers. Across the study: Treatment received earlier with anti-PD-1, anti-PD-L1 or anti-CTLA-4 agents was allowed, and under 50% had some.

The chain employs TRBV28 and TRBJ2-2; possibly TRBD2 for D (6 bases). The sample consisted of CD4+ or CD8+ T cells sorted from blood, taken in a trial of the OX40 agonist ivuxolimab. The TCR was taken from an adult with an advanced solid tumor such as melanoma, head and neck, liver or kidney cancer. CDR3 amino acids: CASRAGNTGELFF. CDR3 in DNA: TGTGCCAGCAGAGCGGGGAACACCGGGGAGCTGTTTTTT.